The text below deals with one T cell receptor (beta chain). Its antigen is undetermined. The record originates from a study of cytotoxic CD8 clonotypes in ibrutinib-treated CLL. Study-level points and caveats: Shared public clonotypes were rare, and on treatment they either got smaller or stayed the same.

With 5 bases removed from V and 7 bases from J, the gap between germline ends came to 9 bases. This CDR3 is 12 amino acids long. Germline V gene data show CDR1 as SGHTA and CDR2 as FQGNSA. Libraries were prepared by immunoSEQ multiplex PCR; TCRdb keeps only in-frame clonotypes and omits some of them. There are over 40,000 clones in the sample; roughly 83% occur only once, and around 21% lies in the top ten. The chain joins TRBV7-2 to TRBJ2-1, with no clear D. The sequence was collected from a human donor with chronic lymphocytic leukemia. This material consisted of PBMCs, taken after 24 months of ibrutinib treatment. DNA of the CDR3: TGTGCCAGCAGCGCCGAGAGGAATGAGCAGTTCTTC. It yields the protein CASSAERNEQFF.